This paragraph covers one T cell receptor (beta chain) sequence. Its target antigen remains unknown. No base quality information exists; no much larger clone differs at one position. This record belongs to a study of Tregs in tolerant kidney transplant recipients (dated by TCRdb to between 2018 and 2020). With respect to the entire study: Related donors were used in the transplants with nonmyeloablative bone marrow transplantation, and mixed chimerism was transient in the human trials. The study applied TCRbeta sequencing to find donor-specific regulatory T cells before combined kidney and bone marrow transplantation and then followed those same cells after transplant.

CDR3 length: 16 amino acids, cysteine to phenylalanine. Just the 48-base CDR3 DNA is kept, in frame starting at base 1. CDR1 and CDR2, per the germline V gene, are SGHDN and FVKESK. Trimming at the junction amounts to 0 bases on V and 4 bases on J, and the germline ends lie 15 bases apart. The sample's time point label is to be understood as: blood sample drawn before combined kidney and bone marrow transplant. Unstimulated Tregs (CD4+CD25+CD127-), CD4+ non-Tregs (CD4+CD25-), CD4 and CD8 cells were FACS-sorted from thawed PBMCs. Thawed PBMCs were rested overnight at 37 degrees C with 150 to 200 IU/ml IL-2 before Treg sorting. The patients were 4 recipients of combined kidney and bone marrow transplants from the ITN036ST trial, and samples were available only for these trial subjects. Healthy control blood was processed to PBMCs by Ficoll density gradient and cryopreserved, and patient PBMCs were collected before and after transplant.

The full study reports these points: Expanding Tregs with activated donor B cells appeared to identify the most biologically relevant and donor-specific TCRbeta repertoire. PCR primers changed over time for some patients, so nucleotide-level comparison across those patients' samples was not possible. Because only a small number of patients were included, the study had limitations, and the results will need to be validated in larger populations as well as under other immunosuppression protocols. Donor-specific Treg expansion was found to exceed global Treg expansion in tolerant patients, suggesting antigen-driven rather than nonspecific expansion. Biological reproducibility was not directly addressed, though technical replication error appeared minimal.

For TCRbeta CDR3 sequencing, genomic DNA was extracted from sorted cells using the QIAGEN DNeasy Blood and Tissue Kit. High-throughput TCRbeta CDR3 sequencing, which included PCR amplification with bias correction and internal controls, was done commercially through immunoSEQ. Per the authors' processing: Unique productive TCRbeta sequences were defined by CDR3 nucleotide sequence when primers matched and otherwise by CDR3 amino acid sequence together with Vbeta and Jbeta genes. As a correction for sorting error, sequences shared between sorted populations at a frequency ratio of 2:1 or less were discarded, and the remaining shared sequences were assigned to the higher population. A sequence counted as donor-reactive if, in CFSE-low cells, the sequence had a frequency of at least 0.01% and was expanded at least 5-fold compared with unstimulated cells. Jensen-Shannon divergence calculated on the top 100 TCRbeta sequences ranked by frequency was used to measure repertoire divergence. When a sample had multiple sequencing runs, each run was corrected for sorting error separately and the runs were then pooled. TCRdb retrieved this table from immuneACCESS and kept in-frame rearrangements only. Not all clones are present; in checked studies, unresolved V genes account for under half, and no reason is known for the remainder. Clone size and the V and J calls come from that table; the DNA yielded D and trimming. The sample profile shows about 64,000 clones; about 98% of them were found once. Jointly, the top ten make up 0.34% of the sample.

The source is a human donor who received a combined kidney and bone marrow transplant. The chain uses TRBV14 and TRBJ1-2; the best D guess is TRBD1, with 6 bases matching. Sequenced material: Tregs from blood, taken before the transplant. The DNA is as follows: TGTGCCAGCAGCCAAGATAGGACAGCCCGACGCTATGGCTACACCTTC. It translates to CASSQDRTARRYGYTF. Here the CDR3 is joined to the reference TRBV14 and TRBJ1-2 genes, and the full variable domain is: EAGVTQFPSHSVIEKGQTVTLRCDPISGHDNLYWYRRVMGKEIKFLLHFVKESKQDESGMPNNRFLAERTGGTYSTLKVQPAELEDSGVYFCASSQDRTARRYGYTFGSGTRLTVV.